This paragraph covers one T cell receptor (beta chain) sequence. Antigen: not known. The data belong to a study of blood T cells in healthy people across ages. Study outcomes and limitations: Estimated diversity that came from one million T cells was considered an underestimate. The long-lived group displayed more naive CD4+ cells, plus higher diversity, than the aged donors did.

With a J-beta primer mix and a sample-barcoded 5' primer, a second PCR ran roughly 6 to 12 cycles. TCRdb processed the 5' RACE reads anew with MiXCR; each CDR3 protein has one entry. The sample has 800,000 to 950,000 distinct CDR3 sequences; around 46% are singletons. Samples each yielded at least 5 micrograms of total RNA. V was clipped by 1 base and J by 4 bases, with 12 bases between them. Per the germline V gene, CDR1 is SEHNR and CDR2 is FQNEAQ (reference sequence). There are 15 residues in the CDR3. The receptor's source is a man aged 25 to 40 in good health. The sequencing sample was made of blood. The rearrangement links TRBV7-9 to TRBJ2-3, with D perhaps matching TRBD1 or TRBD2 (6 bases each). The CDR3 reads CASSLDPGASDTQYF. DNA of the CDR3: TGTGCCAGCAGCTTAGACCCGGGGGCGTCAGATACGCAGTATTTT.